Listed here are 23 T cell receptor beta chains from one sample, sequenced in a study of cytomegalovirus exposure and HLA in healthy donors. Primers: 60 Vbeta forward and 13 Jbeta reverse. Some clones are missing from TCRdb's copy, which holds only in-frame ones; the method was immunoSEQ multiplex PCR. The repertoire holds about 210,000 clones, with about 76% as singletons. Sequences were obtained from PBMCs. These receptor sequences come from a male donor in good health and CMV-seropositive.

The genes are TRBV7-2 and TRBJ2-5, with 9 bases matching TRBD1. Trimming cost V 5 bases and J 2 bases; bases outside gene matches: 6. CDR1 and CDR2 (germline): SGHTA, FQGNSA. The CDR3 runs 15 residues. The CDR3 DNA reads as TGTGCCAGCAGCCTATCCGGACAGGGGCAAGAGACCCAGTACTTC. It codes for CASSLSGQGQETQYF.

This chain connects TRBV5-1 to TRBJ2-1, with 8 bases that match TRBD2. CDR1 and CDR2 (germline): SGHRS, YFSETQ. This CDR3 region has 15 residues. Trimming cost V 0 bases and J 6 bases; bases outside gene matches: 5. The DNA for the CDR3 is TGCGCCAGCAGCTTGGTATTAGCGGGGAGCAATGAGCAGTTCTTC. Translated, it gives CASSLVLAGSNEQFF.

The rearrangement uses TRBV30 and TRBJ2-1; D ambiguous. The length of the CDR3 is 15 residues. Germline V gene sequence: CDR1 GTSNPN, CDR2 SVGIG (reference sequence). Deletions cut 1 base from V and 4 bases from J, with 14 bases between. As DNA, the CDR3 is TGTGCCTGGAGTGCAAACGGCTTGAGGTACAATGAGCAGTTCTTC. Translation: CAWSANGLRYNEQFF.

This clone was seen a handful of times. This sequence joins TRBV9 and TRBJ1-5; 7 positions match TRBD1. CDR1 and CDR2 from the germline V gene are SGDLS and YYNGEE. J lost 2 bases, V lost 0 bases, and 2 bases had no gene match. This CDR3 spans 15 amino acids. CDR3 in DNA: TGTGCCAGCAGCGTAGGAGGGACAGGCAATCAGCCCCAGCATTTT. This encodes CASSVGGTGNQPQHF.

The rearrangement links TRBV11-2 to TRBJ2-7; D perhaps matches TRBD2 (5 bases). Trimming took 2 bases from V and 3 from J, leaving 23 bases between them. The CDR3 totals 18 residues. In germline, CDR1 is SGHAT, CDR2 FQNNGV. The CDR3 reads CASSLNLHGFTEDYEQYF. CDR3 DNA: TGTGCCAGCAGCTTAAATTTGCACGGCTTCACGGAGGACTACGAGCAGTACTTC.

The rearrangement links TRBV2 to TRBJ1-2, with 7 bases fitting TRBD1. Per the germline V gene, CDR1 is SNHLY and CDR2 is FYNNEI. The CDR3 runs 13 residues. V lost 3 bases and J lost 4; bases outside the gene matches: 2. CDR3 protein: CASSDGQVYGYTF. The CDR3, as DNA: TGTGCCAGCAGTGATGGACAGGTCTATGGCTACACCTTC.

CDR3 loop: CASSYLSTGNYGYTF. The CDR3 DNA is TGTGCCAGCAGTTATTTGTCGACAGGGAACTATGGCTACACCTTC. This sequence joins TRBV6-5 and TRBJ1-2, with 7 bases fitting TRBD1. Germline loops: CDR1 MNHEY, CDR2 SVGAGI. The V segment lost 3 bases and the J segment 2 bases; nucleotides outside the gene matches: 6. This CDR3 contains 15 residues.

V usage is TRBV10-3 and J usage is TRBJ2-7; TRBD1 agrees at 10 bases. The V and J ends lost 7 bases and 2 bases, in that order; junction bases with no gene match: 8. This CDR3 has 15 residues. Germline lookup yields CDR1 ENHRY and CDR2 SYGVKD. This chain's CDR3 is CAITVRDRGTYEQYF. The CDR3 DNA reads TGTGCCATCACTGTAAGGGACAGGGGCACCTACGAGCAGTACTTC.

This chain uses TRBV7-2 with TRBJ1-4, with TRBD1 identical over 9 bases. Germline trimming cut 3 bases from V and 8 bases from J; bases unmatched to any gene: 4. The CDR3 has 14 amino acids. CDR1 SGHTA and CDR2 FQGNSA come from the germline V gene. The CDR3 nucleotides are TGTGCCAGCAGCTTTGGGACAGGGCCGGAAAAACTGTTTTTT. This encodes CASSFGTGPEKLFF.

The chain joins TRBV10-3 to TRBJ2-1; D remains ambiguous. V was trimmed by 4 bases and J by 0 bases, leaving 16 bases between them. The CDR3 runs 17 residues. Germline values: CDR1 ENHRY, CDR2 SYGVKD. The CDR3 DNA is TGTGCCATCAGTGTTTCTCTGGCGGAGAGCTCCTACAATGAGCAGTTCTTC. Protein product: CAISVSLAESSYNEQFF.

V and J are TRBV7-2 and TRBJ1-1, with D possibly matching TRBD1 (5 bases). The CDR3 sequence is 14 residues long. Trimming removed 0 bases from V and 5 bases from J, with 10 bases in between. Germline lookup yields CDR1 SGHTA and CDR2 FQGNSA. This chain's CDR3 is CASSLAAQGTEAFF. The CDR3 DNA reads TGTGCCAGCAGCTTAGCGGCGCAGGGAACTGAAGCTTTCTTT.

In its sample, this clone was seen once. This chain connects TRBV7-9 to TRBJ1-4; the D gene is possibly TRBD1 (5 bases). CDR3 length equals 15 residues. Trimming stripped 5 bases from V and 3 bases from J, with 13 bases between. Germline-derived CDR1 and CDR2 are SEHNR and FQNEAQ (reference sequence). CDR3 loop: CASSGTGFSNEKLFF. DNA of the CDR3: TGTGCCAGCAGCGGTACAGGTTTCTCTAATGAAAAACTGTTTTTT.

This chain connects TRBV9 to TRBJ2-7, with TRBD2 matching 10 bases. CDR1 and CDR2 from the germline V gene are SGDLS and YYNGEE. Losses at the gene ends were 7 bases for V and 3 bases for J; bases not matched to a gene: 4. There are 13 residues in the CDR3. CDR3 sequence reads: CASGASGSYEQYF. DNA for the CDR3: TGTGCCAGCGGGGCTAGCGGGAGCTACGAGCAGTACTTC.

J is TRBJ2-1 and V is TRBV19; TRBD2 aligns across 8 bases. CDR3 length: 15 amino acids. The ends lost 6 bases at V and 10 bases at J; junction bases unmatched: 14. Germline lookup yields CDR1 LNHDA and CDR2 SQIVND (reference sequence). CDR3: CASRTRGRGLGEQFF. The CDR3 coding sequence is TGTGCCAGTAGGACTAGGGGGAGGGGACTAGGAGAGCAGTTCTTC.

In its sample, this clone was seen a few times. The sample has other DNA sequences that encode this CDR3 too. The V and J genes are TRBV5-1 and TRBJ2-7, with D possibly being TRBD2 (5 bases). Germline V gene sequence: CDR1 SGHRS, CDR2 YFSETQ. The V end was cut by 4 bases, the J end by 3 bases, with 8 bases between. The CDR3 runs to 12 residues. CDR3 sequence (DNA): TGCGCCAGCAGCCTCGACTACTACGAGCAGTACTTC. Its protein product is CASSLDYYEQYF.

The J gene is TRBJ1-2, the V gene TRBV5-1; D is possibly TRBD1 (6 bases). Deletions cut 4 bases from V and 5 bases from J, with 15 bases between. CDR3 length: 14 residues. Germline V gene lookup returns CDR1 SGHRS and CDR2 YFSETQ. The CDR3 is CASSPSQGTYGYTF. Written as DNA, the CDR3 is TGCGCCAGCAGCCCTTCACAGGGCACATATGGCTACACCTTC.

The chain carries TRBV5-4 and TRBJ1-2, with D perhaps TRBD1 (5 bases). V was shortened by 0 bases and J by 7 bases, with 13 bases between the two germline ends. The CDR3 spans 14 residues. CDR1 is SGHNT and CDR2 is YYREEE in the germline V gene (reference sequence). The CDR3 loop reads CASSLGQGRGGYTF. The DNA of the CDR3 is TGTGCCAGCAGCTTGGGCCAGGGCCGAGGTGGCTACACCTTC. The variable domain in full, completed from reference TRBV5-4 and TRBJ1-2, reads ETGVTQSPTHLIKTRGQQVTLRCSSQSGHNTVSWYQQALGQGPQFIFQYYREEENGRGNFPPRFSGLQFPNYSSELNVNALELDDSALYLCASSLGQGRGGYTFGSGTRLTVV.

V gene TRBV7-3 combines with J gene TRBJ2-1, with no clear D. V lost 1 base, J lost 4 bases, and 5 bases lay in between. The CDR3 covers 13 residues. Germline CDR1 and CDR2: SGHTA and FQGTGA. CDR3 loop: CASSLISYNEQFF. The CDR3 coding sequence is TGTGCCAGCAGCTTAATCAGTTACAATGAGCAGTTCTTC.

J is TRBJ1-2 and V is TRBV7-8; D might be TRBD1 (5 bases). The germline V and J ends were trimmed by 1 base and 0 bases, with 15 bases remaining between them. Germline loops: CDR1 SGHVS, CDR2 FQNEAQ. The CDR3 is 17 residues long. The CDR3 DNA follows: TGTGCCAGCAGCTTAGACAGGAAAGCCCTTCCTAACTATGGCTACACCTTC. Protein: CASSLDRKALPNYGYTF.

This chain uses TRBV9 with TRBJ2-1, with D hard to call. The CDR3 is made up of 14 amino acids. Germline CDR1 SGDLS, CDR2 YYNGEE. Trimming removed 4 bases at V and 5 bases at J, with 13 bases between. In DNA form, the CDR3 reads TGTGCCAGCAGCCCGACCCCCCGGGACAATGAGCAGTTCTTC. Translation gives CASSPTPRDNEQFF.

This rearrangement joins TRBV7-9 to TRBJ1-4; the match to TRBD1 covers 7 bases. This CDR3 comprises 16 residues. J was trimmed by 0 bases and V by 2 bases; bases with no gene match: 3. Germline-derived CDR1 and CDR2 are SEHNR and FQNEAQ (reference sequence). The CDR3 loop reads CASSLFGTATNEKLFF. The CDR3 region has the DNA TGTGCCAGCAGCTTATTTGGGACAGCAACTAATGAAAAACTGTTTTTT.

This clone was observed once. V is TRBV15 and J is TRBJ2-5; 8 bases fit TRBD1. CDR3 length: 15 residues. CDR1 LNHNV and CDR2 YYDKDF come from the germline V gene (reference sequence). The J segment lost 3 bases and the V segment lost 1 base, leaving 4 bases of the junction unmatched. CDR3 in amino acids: CATSRGKTGEETQYF. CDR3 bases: TGTGCCACCAGCAGAGGGAAGACAGGGGAAGAGACCCAGTACTTC. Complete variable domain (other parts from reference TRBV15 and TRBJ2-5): DAMVIQNPRYQVTQFGKPVTLSCSQTLNHNVMYWYQQKSSQAPKLLFHYYDKDFNNEADTPDNFQSRRPNTSFCFLDIRSPGLGDTAMYLCATSRGKTGEETQYFGPGTRLLVL.

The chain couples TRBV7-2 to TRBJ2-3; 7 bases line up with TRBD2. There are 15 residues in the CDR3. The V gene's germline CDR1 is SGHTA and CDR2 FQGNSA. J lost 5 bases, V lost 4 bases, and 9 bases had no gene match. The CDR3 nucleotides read TGTGCCAGCAGCTCCAGCGGGACGAGGGGAGATACGCAGTATTTT. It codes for CASSSSGTRGDTQYF.